The clone carrying this T cell receptor beta chain was recorded only once. Profiled with immunoSEQ multiplex PCR; TCRdb holds only in-frame clones, not every one. The table has about 40,000 clones, around nine tenths seen once. This entry comes from a study of T cell changes during pregnancy in multiple sclerosis. V was pared by 2 bases and J by 8 bases, with 18 bases of the junction left unmatched. This CDR3 has 18 amino acids. Germline-derived CDR1 and CDR2 are GTSNPN and SVGIG (reference sequence). The TCR sequence derives from a female donor with multiple sclerosis, enrolled in a pregnancy study. The rearrangement links TRBV30 to TRBJ2-1; 10 bases agree with TRBD1. Sequences were derived from peripheral blood, sampled before pregnancy. The chain's CDR3 is CAWSPGQGLADRGDEQFF. The CDR3 nucleotides read TGTGCCTGGAGTCCGGGACAGGGGCTAGCGGACCGGGGGGATGAGCAGTTCTTC.